This TCR beta chain was sequenced in a study of blood T cell repertoires in COVID-19. Germline V gene data show CDR1 as LGHNT and CDR2 as FRNRAP. CDR3 size: 16 residues. V lost 1 base and J 0 bases, leaving 9 bases between the germline ends. The cohort comprised adults aged about 18 to 100 years residing in 20 to 30 US areas. Categorization into cohorts depended on clinical history that participants reported. Assay used: immunoSEQ multiplex PCR; TCRdb lists only in-frame clones, some missing. The sample holds about 300,000 clones, about nine tenths seen once. The source is a woman between 50 and 59 years old who had been exposed to COVID-19. Material for sequencing was PBMCs or T cells enriched from blood (not recorded which). The chain employs TRBV12-5 and TRBJ1-4; no firm D call. CDR3 residues: CASGLDKCATNEKLFF. In DNA form, the CDR3 reads TGTGCTAGTGGTTTGGATAAATGTGCAACTAATGAAAAACTGTTTTTT. Together with reference TRBV12-5 and TRBJ1-4, the CDR3 gives the full variable domain: DARVTQTPRHKVTEMGQEVTMRCQPILGHNTVFWYRQTMMQGLELLAYFRNRAPLDDSGMPKDRFSAEMPDATLATLKIQPSEPRDSAVYFCASGLDKCATNEKLFFGSGTQLSVL.